The rows below give T cell receptor beta chains drawn from one sample of a study of T cell repertoires in cytomegalovirus infection. TCRdb reprocessed the reads via MiXCR and lists one record per CDR3 protein. This sample has roughly 500,000 distinct CDR3 sequences, with about 15% found just once. Sequencing input: CD8+ T cells from PBMCs. These receptors were taken from a human donor in good health (CMV status not recorded). Some clones in this sample may be carry-over from other donors' samples. The CDR3 runs from the conserved cysteine through the conserved F or W. D genes are given only for firm matches. Only some rows state a clone size, as once, few, many or a class for expanded clones.

-	few	TRBJ2-3	TRBV27	TGTGCCATCGCTAGGGGAGGTACGCAGTATTTT	CAIARGGTQYF
TRBD2	many	TRBJ2-3	TRBV7-6	TGTGCCAGCAGCTTAGTTCAGCGGGAGACCACAGATACGCAGTATTTT	CASSLVQRETTDTQYF
-	-	TRBJ2-1	TRBV20-1	TGCAGTGCTAGAGCCAGGAGGGATAGAACCTACAATGAGCAGTTCTTC	CSARARRDRTYNEQFF
-	many	TRBJ1-1	TRBV28	TGTGCCAGCCCCCCGCCGGCAGGGGACTTCAGGGGTACGCCTGAAGCTTTCTTT	CASPPPAGDFRGTPEAFF
TRBD2	-	TRBJ2-7	TRBV5-3	TGTGCCAGCAGCTTCGGGAGGGGCGAGCAGTACTTC	CASSFGRGEQYF
TRBD2	many	TRBJ2-3	TRBV7-8	TGTGCCAGCAGCTTGACCCCTAGCGGGAGGGTTACAGATACGCAGTATTTT	CASSLTPSGRVTDTQYF
-	-	TRBJ1-1	TRBV20-1	TGCAGTGCTAGAGATATAAGGCTAAACACTGAAGCTTTCTTT	CSARDIRLNTEAFF
TRBD2	-	TRBJ2-1	TRBV7-6	TGTGCCAGCAGCTTACTACCTCCTACCAGGACTAGCGGGGTCTACAATGAGCAGTTCTTC	CASSLLPPTRTSGVYNEQFF
-	many	TRBJ1-1	TRBV7-6	TGTGCCAGCAGCTTAGGGATGGGGGGGAACACTGAAGCTTTCTTT	CASSLGMGGNTEAFF
-	many	TRBJ2-1	TRBV6-5	TGTGCCAGCAGTTTGGAGGGAGGGGGGGGCAATGAGCAGTTCTTC	CASSLEGGGGNEQFF
-	many	TRBJ1-1	TRBV6-5	TGTGCCAGCAGCCCCACGGGCGGAGAGGGGCGCACTGAAGCTTTCTTT	CASSPTGGEGRTEAFF
-	few	TRBJ1-3	TRBV7-9	TGTGCCAGCAGCTTGGGGCAGGGGCCGGGCCCCTCTGGAAACACCATATATTTT	CASSLGQGPGPSGNTIYF
-	-	TRBJ2-1	TRBV2	TGTGCCAGCAGTGAAGGGGTTAGATACGGTGTGCAGTTCTTC	CASSEGVRYGVQFF
-	many	TRBJ2-7	TRBV12-3/TRBV12-4	TGTGCCAGCAGTTACCCCGACTCGTACGAGCAGTACTTC	CASSYPDSYEQYF
TRBD2	-	TRBJ2-1	TRBV20-1	TGCAGTGCTAGAGACCCTAGCGGGGGGCCTCGCTACTACAATGAGCAGTTCTTC	CSARDPSGGPRYYNEQFF
-	many	TRBJ2-1	TRBV7-3	TGTGCCAGCAGCTTATCTCCGGGCTTCAATGAGCAGTTCTTC	CASSLSPGFNEQFF